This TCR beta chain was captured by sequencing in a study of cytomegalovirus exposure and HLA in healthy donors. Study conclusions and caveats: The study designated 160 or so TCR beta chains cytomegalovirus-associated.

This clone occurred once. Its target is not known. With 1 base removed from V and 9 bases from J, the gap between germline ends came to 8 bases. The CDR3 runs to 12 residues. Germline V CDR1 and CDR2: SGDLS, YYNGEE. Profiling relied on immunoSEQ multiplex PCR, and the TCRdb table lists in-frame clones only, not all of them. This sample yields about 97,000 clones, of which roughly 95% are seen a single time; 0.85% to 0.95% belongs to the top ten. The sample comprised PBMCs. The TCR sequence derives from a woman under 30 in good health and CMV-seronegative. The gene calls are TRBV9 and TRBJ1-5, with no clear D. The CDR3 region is CASSVFNGPQHF. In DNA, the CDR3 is TGTGCCAGCAGCGTATTCAACGGGCCCCAGCATTTT.